This paragraph reports one TCR beta chain. Germline V CDR1 and CDR2: MNHEY, SVGAGI. Trimming left V 3 bases short and J 6 bases short, with 11 bases between. This CDR3 comprises 14 residues. Before being deemed recovered, Cohort 3 donors had two negative PCRs, clearance, or symptom resolution. This record comes from a study of blood T cell repertoires in COVID-19. Sequenced by immunoSEQ multiplex PCR; TCRdb stores in-frame clones only, minus some. This sample has fewer than 400,000 clones; approximately 91% occur once, and the top ten carry roughly 5%. The source is a man in his fifties or sixties who had recovered from COVID-19. The chain employs TRBV6-5 and TRBJ2-2, with D perhaps matching TRBD2 (6 bases). Sequenced material: PBMCs or T cells enriched from blood (not recorded which). CDR3 DNA sequence: TGTGCCAGCAGTTATGGGGGGAGCGCCGGGGAGCTGTTTTTT. This encodes CASSYGGSAGELFF.